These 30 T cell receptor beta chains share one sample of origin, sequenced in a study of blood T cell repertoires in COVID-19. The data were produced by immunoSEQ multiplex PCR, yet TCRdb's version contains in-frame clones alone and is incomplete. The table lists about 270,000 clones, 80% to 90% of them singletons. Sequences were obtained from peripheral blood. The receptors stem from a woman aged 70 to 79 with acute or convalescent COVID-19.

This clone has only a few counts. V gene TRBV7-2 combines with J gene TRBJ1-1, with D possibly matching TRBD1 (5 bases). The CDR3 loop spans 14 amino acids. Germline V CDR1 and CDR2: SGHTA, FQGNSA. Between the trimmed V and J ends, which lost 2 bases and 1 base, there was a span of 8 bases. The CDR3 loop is CASSLQGTNTEAFF. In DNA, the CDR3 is TGTGCCAGCAGCTTACAGGGAACGAACACTGAAGCTTTCTTT. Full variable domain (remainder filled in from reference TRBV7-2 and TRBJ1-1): GAGVSQSPSNKVTEKGKDVELRCDPISGHTALYWYRQSLGQGLEFLIYFQGNSAPDKSGLPSDRFSAERTGGSVSTLTIQRTQQEDSAVYLCASSLQGTNTEAFFGQGTRLTVV.

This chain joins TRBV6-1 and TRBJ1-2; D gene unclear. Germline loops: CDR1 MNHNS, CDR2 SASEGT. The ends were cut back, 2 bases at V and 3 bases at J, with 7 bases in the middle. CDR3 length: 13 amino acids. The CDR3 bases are TGTGCCAGCAGTGAATCTCGGGACTATGGCTACACCTTC. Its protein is CASSESRDYGYTF.

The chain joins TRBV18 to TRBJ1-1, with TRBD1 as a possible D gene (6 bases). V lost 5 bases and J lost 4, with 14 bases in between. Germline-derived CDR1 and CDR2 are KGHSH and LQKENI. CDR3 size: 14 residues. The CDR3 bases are TGTGCCAGCTCAGAGGACCTAGGGGGCACTGAAGCTTTCTTT. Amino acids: CASSEDLGGTEAFF.

The CDR3 DNA follows: TGTGCCAGCAGTCCCGCGGGGCCTAACTATGGCTACACCTTC. Encoded protein: CASSPAGPNYGYTF. The chain carries TRBV28 and TRBJ1-2; possible D gene TRBD1, 5 bases. There are 14 residues in the CDR3. V was cut by 5 bases and J by 0 bases, with 10 bases left in between. CDR1 is MDHEN, CDR2 SYDVKM, per germline.

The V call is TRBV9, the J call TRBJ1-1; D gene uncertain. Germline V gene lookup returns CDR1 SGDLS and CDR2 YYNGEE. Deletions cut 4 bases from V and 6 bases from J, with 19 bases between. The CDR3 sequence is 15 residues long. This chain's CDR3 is CASSPTVAGSAEAFF. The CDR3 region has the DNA TGTGCCAGCAGCCCGACCGTGGCAGGATCCGCTGAAGCTTTCTTT. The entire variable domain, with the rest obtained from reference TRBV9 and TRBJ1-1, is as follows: DSGVTQTPKHLITATGQRVTLRCSPRSGDLSVYWYQQSLDQGLQFLIQYYNGEERAKGNILERFSAQQFPDLHSELNLSSLELGDSALYFCASSPTVAGSAEAFFGQGTRLTVV.

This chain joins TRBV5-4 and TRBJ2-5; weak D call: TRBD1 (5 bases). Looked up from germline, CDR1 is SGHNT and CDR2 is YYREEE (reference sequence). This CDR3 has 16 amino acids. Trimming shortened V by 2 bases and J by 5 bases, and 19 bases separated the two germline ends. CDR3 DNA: TGTGCCAGCAGCTTTCCTGGGCCAGGGCCGGCGGAGACCCAGTACTTC. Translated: CASSFPGPGPAETQYF. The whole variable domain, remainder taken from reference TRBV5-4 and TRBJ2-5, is ETGVTQSPTHLIKTRGQQVTLRCSSQSGHNTVSWYQQALGQGPQFIFQYYREEENGRGNFPPRFSGLQFPNYSSELNVNALELDDSALYLCASSFPGPGPAETQYFGPGTRLLVL.

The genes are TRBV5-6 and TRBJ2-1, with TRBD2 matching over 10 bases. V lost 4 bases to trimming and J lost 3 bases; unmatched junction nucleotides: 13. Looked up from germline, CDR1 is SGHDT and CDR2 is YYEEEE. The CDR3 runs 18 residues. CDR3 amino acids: CASSRRASGGTFYNEQFF. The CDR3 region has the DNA TGTGCCAGCAGCCGAAGGGCTAGCGGGGGAACCTTCTACAATGAGCAGTTCTTC. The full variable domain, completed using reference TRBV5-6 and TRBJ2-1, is DAGVTQSPTHLIKTRGQQVTLRCSPKSGHDTVSWYQQALGQGPQFIFQYYEEEERQRGNFPDRFSGHQFPNYSSELNVNALLLGDSALYLCASSRRASGGTFYNEQFFGPGTRLTVL.

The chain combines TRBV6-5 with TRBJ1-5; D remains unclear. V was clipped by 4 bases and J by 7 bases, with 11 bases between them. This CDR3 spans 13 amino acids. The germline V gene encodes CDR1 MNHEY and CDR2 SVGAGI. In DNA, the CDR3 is TGTGCCAGCAGTTTCGGAGGGCTGCAGCCCCAGCATTTT. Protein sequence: CASSFGGLQPQHF.

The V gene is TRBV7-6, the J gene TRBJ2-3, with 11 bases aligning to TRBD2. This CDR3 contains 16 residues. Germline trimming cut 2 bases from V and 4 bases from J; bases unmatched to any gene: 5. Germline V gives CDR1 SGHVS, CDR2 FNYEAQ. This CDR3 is CASSLTGTSGSDTQYF. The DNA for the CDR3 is TGTGCCAGCAGCTTAACCGGGACTAGCGGATCAGATACGCAGTATTTT. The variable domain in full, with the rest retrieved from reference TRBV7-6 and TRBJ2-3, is GAGVSQSPRYKVTKRGQDVALRCDPISGHVSLYWYRQALGQGPEFLTYFNYEAQQDKSGLPNDRFSAERPEGSISTLTIQRTEQRDSAMYRCASSLTGTSGSDTQYFGPGTRLTVL.

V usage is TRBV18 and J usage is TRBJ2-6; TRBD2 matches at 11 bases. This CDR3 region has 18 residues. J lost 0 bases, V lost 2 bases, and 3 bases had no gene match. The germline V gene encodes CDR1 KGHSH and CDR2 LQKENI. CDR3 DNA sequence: TGTGCCAGCTCACCAGCGGGACTAGCGGACTCTGGGGCCAACGTCCTGACTTTC. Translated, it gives CASSPAGLADSGANVLTF. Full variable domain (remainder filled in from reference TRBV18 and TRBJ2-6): NAGVMQNPRHLVRRRGQEARLRCSPMKGHSHVYWYRQLPEEGLKFMVYLQKENIIDESGMPKERFSAEFPKEGPSILRIQQVVRGDSAAYFCASSPAGLADSGANVLTFGAGSRLTVL.

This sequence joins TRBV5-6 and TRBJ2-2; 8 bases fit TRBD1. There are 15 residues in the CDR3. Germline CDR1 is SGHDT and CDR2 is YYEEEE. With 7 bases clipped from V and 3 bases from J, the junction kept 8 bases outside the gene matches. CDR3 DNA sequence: TGTGCCAGCGGACGACAGGGGACCGACACCGGGGAGCTGTTTTTT. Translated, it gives CASGRQGTDTGELFF. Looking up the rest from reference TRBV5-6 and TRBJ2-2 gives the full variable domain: DAGVTQSPTHLIKTRGQQVTLRCSPKSGHDTVSWYQQALGQGPQFIFQYYEEEERQRGNFPDRFSGHQFPNYSSELNVNALLLGDSALYLCASGRQGTDTGELFFGEGSRLTVL.

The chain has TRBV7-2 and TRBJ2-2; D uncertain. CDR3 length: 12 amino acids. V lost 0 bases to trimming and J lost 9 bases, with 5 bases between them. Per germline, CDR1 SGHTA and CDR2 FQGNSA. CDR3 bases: TGTGCCAGCAGCTTAGCCGGGTGGGAGCTGTTTTTT. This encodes CASSLAGWELFF.

CDR3 amino acids: CASSAASSGGYTF. The CDR3 bases are TGTGCCAGCAGCGCGGCCTCGAGCGGTGGCTACACCTTC. This rearrangement joins TRBV3-1 (or the pseudogene TRBV3-2) to TRBJ1-2; D remains ambiguous. Germline V gives CDR1 LGHDT, CDR2 YNNKEL (reference sequence). V was cut by 5 bases and J by 7 bases, with 14 bases left in between. The CDR3 spans 13 residues.

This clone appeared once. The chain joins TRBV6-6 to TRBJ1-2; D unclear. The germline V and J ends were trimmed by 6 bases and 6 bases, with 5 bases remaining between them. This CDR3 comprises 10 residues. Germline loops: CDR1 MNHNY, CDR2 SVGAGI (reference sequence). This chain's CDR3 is CASRGDGYTF. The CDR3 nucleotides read TGTGCCAGCAGGGGCGATGGCTACACCTTC.

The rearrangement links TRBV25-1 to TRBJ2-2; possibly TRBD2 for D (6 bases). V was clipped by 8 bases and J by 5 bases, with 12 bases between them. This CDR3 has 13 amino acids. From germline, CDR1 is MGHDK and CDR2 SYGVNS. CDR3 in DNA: TGTGCCAGCGGACCAGGGAGGACCGGGGAGCTGTTTTTT. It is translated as CASGPGRTGELFF.

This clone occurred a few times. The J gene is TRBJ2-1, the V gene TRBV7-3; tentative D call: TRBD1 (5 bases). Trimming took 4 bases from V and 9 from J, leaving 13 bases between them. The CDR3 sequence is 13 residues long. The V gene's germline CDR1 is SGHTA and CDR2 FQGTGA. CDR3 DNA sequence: TGTGCCAGCAGCTCCTACAGGTTAAGTGAGCAGTTCTTC. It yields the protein CASSSYRLSEQFF.

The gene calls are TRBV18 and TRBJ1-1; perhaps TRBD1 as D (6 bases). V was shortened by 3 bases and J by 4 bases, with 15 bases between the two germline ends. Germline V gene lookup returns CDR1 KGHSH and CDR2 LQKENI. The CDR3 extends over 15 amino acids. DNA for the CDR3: TGTGCCAGCTCACCGGGCAAACAGGGACCCACTGAAGCTTTCTTT. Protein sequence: CASSPGKQGPTEAFF.

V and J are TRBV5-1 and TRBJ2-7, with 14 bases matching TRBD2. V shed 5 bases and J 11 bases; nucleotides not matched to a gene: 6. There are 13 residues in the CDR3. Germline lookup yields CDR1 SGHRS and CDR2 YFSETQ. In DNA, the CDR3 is TGCGCCAGCAGGCCCGCGGGACTAGCGGGGGAGTACTTC. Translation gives CASRPAGLAGEYF.

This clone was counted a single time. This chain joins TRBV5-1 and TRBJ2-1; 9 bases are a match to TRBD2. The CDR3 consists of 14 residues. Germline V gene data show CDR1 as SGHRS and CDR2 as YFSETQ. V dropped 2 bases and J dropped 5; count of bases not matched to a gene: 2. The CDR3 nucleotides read TGCGCCAGCAGCTTAAGGACTAGCGACAATGAGCAGTTCTTC. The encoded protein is CASSLRTSDNEQFF.

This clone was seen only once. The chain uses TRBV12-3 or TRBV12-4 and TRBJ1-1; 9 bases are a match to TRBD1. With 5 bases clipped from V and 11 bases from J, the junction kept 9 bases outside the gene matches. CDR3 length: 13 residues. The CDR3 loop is CASSRTGAKRAFF. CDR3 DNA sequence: TGTGCCAGCAGTCGGACAGGGGCCAAACGGGCTTTCTTT.

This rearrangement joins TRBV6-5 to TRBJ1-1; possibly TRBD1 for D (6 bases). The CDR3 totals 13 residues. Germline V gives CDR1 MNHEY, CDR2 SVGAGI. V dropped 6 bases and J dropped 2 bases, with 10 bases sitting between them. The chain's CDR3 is CASSRQANTEAFF. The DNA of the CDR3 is TGTGCCAGCAGCAGACAGGCTAACACTGAAGCTTTCTTT.

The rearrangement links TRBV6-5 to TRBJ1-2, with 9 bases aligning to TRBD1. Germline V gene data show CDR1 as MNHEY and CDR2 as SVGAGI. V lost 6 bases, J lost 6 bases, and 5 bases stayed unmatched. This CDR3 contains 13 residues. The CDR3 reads CASRGQGRNGYTF. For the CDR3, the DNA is TGTGCCAGCAGGGGACAGGGAAGGAATGGCTACACCTTC.

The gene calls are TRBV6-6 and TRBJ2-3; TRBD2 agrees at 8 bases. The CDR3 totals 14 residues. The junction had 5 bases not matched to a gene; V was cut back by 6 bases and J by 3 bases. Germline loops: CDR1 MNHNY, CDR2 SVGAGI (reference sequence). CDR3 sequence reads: CASRGGGITDTQYF. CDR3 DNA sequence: TGTGCCAGCAGGGGCGGGGGGATAACAGATACGCAGTATTTT.

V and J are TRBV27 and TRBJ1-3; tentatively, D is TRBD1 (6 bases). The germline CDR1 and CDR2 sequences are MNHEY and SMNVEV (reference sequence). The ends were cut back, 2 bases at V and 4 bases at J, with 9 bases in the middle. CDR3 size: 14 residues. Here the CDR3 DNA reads TGTGCCAGCAGTTTACACGGACAGGGAAACACCATATATTTT. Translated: CASSLHGQGNTIYF.

The CDR3 region is CATSDFPGNEQFF. CDR3 bases: TGTGCCACCAGTGATTTTCCAGGAAATGAGCAGTTCTTC. This chain links TRBV24-1 with TRBJ2-1, with D hard to call. The CDR3 covers 13 residues. V was cut by 1 base and J by 7 bases, with 7 bases left in between. CDR1 is KGHDR and CDR2 is SFDVKD in the germline V gene.

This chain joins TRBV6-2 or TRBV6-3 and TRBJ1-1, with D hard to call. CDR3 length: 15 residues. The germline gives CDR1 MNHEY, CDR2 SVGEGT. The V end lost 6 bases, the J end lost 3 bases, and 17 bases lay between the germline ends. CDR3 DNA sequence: TGTGCCAGCAGACCTCGAATGACCGGGGACACTGAAGCTTTCTTT. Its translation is CASRPRMTGDTEAFF.

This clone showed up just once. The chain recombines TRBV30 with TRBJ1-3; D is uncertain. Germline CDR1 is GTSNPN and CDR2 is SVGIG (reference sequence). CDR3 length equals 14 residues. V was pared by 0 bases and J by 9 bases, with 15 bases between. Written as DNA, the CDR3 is TGTGCCTGGAGTGTTGAGGGCAAGTCGAGCACCATATATTTT. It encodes CAWSVEGKSSTIYF.

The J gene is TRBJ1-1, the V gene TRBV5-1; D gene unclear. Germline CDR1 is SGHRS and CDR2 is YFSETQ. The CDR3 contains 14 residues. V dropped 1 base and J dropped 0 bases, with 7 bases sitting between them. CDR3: CASSLLQMNTEAFF. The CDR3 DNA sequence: TGCGCCAGCAGCTTGTTACAGATGAACACTGAAGCTTTCTTT. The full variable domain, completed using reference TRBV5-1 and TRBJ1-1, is KAGVTQTPRYLIKTRGQQVTLSCSPISGHRSVSWYQQTPGQGLQFLFEYFSETQRNKGNFPGRFSGRQFSNSRSEMNVSTLELGDSALYLCASSLLQMNTEAFFGQGTRLTVV.

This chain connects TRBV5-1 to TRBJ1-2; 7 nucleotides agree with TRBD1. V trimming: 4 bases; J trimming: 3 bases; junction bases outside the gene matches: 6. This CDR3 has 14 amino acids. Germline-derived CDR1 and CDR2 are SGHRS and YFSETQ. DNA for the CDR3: TGCGCCAGCAGCAAAGGACAGGCTGACTATGGCTACACCTTC. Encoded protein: CASSKGQADYGYTF.

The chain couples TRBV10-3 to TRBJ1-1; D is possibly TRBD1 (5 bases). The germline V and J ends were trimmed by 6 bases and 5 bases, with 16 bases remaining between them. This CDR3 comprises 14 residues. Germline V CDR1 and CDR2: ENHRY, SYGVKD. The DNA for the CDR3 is TGTGCCATCAGGAATGGGGCGGGGAGAACTGAAGCTTTCTTT. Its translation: CAIRNGAGRTEAFF.